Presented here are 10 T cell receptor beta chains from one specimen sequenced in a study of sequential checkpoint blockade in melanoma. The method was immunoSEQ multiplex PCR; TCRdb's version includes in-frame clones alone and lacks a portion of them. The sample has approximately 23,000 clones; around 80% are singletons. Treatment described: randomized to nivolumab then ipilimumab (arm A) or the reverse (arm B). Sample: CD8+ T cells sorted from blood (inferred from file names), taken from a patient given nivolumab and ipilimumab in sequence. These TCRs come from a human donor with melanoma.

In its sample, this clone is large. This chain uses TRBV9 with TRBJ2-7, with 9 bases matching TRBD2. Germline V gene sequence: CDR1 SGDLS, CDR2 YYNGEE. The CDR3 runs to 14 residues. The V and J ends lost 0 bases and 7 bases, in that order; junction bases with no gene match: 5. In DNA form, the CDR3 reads TGTGCCAGCAGCGTAGGGGCGGGGGGGCTAGAGCAGTACTTC. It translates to CASSVGAGGLEQYF. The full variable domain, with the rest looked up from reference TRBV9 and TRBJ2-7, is DSGVTQTPKHLITATGQRVTLRCSPRSGDLSVYWYQQSLDQGLQFLIQYYNGEERAKGNILERFSAQQFPDLHSELNLSSLELGDSALYFCASSVGAGGLEQYFGPGTRLTVT.

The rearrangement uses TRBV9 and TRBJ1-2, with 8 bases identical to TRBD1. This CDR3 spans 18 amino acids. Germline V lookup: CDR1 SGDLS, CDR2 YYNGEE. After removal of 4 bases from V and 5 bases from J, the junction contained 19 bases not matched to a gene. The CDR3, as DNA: TGTGCCAGCAGCCTAGGACAGGGCCTAAGTAGCCTTACATATGGCTACACCTTC. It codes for CASSLGQGLSSLTYGYTF.

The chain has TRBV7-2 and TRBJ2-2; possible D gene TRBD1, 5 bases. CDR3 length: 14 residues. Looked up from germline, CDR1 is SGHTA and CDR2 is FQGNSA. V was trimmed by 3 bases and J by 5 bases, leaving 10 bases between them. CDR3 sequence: CASSLTARTGELFF. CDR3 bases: TGTGCCAGCAGCTTGACAGCTAGGACCGGGGAGCTGTTTTTT.

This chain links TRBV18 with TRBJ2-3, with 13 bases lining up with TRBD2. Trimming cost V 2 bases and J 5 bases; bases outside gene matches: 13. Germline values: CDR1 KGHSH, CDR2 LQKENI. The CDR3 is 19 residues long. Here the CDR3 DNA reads TGTGCCAGCTCACCAATCGGGACTAGCGGGGTTGGGAGAAGAGATACGCAGTATTTT. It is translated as CASSPIGTSGVGRRDTQYF.

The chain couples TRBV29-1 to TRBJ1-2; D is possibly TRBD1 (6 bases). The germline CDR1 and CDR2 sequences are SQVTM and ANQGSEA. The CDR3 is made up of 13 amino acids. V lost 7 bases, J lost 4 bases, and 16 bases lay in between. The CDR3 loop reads CSAGPGVFYGYTF. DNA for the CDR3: TGCAGCGCGGGGCCAGGGGTTTTCTATGGCTACACCTTC.

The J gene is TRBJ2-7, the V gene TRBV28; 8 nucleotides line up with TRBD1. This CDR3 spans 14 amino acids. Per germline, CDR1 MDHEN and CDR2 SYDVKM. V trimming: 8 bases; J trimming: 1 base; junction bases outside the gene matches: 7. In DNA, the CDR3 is TGTGCCAGCCCCAGGGGACAGGCGTCCTACGAGCAGTACTTC. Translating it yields CASPRGQASYEQYF.

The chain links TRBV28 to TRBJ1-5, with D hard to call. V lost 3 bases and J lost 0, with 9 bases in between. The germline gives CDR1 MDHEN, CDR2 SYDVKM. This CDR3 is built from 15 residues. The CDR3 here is CASSFEVYSNQPQHF. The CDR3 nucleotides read TGTGCCAGCAGTTTTGAGGTTTATAGCAATCAGCCCCAGCATTTT.

The CDR3 reads CASSLDRNYEQYF. CDR3 coding DNA: TGTGCCAGCAGTTTGGACAGAAACTACGAGCAGTACTTC. This chain uses TRBV28 with TRBJ2-7; TRBD1 is a possible D gene (6 bases). V was cut by 3 bases and J by 3 bases, with 9 bases left in between. Germline values: CDR1 MDHEN, CDR2 SYDVKM. CDR3 size: 13 residues.

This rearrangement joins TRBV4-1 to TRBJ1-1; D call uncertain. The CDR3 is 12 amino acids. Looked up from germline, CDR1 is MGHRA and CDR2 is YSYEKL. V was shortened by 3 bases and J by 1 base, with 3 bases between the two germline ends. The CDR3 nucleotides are TGCGCCAGCAGCCACGGGAACACTGAAGCTTTCTTT. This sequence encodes CASSHGNTEAFF.

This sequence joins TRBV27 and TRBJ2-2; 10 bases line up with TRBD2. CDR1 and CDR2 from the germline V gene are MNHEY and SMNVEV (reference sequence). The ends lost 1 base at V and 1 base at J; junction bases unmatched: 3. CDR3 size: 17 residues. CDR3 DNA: TGTGCCAGCAGTTTATTCCCTAGCGGGAGGAACACCGGGGAGCTGTTTTTT. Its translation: CASSLFPSGRNTGELFF.